The entry below describes one T cell receptor beta chain. Its target is unknown. TCRdb's copy holds only in-frame clones and misses some; the assay was immunoSEQ multiplex PCR. The data show approximately 980,000 clones, more than 75% seen once. Germline V CDR1 and CDR2: MNHNS, SASEGT. There are 13 residues in the CDR3. Between the trimmed V and J ends, which lost 3 bases and 5 bases, there was a span of 8 bases. This sample was included in a study of shared clonotypes between healthy human individuals. About the study: Sampling drew on donors who were a couple of women and a few men aged 18 to 49. Study-level results: Between a few donors, naive CD4 clonotypes were shared at a level of about 5%. Naive subsets, compared against memory subsets, generally had larger estimated richness values. Clonotype sharing levels among donors were expected to vary with sequencing depth.

The chain is built from TRBV6-1 and TRBJ1-5; the D is unclear. The sequenced sample consisted of memory CD4+ T cells sorted from blood. The subset was: CD45RA-negative fraction. The sequence was obtained from a man between 18 and 29 years old in good health. CDR3 sequence: CASSDSSYQPQHF. CDR3 DNA: TGTGCCAGCAGTGATTCCAGTTATCAGCCCCAGCATTTT.